This TCR beta chain emerged from a study of blood T cell repertoires in COVID-19. Germline values: CDR1 KGHSH, CDR2 LQKENI. This CDR3 has 16 amino acids. Trimming removed 0 bases at V and 1 base at J, with 10 bases between. As handled by the study authors: Amplification with reference gene primers provided the estimates of nucleated cell counts. Clones were read by immunoSEQ multiplex PCR, and TCRdb kept only the in-frame ones, dropping some. Clonal size and the V and J genes are those of that table, whereas D and trimming came from the DNA. The sample lists about 17,000 clones; more than 65% were seen once.

The genes are TRBV18 and TRBJ1-3; D remains ambiguous. Material for sequencing was peripheral blood. The clonotype was recovered from a woman in her 70s with active COVID-19. CDR3 sequence reads: CASSPPEGGSGNTIYF. CDR3 bases: TGTGCCAGCTCACCACCGGAGGGAGGTTCTGGAAACACCATATATTTT.